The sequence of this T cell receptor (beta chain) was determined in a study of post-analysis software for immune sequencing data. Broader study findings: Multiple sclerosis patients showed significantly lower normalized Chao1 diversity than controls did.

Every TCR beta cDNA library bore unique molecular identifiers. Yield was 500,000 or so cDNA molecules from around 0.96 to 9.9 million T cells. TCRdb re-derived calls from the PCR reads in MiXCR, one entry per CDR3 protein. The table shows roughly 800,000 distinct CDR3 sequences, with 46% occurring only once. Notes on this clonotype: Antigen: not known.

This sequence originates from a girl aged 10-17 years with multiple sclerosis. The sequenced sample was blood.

DNA for the CDR3: TGTGCCAGCAGTTACCTCGGCAGGGGGGCCTACGAGCAGTACTTC. Translated, it gives CASSYLGRGAYEQYF. The chain couples TRBV6-6 to TRBJ2-7; D is perhaps TRBD1 (7 bases). There are 15 residues in the CDR3. Trimming pared 2 bases from V and 2 bases from J, leaving 13 bases between. CDR1 and CDR2 (germline): MNHNY, SVGAGI (reference sequence).